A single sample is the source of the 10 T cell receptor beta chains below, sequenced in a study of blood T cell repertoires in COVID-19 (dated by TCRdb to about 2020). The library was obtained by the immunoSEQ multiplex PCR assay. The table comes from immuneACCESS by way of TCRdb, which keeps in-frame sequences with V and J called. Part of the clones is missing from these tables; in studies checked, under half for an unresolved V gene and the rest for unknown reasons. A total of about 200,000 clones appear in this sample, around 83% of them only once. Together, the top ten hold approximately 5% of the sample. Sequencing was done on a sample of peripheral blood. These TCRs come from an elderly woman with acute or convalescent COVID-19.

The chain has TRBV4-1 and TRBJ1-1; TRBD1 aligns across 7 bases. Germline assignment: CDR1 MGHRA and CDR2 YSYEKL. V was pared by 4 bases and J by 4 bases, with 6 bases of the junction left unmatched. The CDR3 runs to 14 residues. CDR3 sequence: CASSLGGVGTEAFF. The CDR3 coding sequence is TGCGCCAGCAGCCTAGGGGGCGTAGGCACTGAAGCTTTCTTT.

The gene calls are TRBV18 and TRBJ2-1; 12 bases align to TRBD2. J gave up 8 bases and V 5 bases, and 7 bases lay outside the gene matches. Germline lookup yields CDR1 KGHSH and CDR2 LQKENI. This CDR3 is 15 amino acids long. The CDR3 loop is CASSMPSGRGYEQFF. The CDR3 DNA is TGTGCCAGCTCAATGCCTAGCGGGAGGGGATATGAGCAGTTCTTC.

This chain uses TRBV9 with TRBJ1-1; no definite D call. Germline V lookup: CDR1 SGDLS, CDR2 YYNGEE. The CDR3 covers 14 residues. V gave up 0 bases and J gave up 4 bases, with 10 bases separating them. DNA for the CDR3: TGTGCCAGCAGCGTAGCTAGAGGCGGCACTGAAGCTTTCTTT. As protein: CASSVARGGTEAFF. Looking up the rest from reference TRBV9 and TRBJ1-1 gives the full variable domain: DSGVTQTPKHLITATGQRVTLRCSPRSGDLSVYWYQQSLDQGLQFLIQYYNGEERAKGNILERFSAQQFPDLHSELNLSSLELGDSALYFCASSVARGGTEAFFGQGTRLTVV.

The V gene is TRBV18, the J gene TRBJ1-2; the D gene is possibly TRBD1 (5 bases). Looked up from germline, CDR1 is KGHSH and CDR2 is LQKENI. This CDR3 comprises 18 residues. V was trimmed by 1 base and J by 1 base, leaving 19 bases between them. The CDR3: CASSPLRVSDSNNYGYTF. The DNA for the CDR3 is TGTGCCAGCTCACCACTCAGGGTATCAGATTCAAATAACTATGGCTACACCTTC.

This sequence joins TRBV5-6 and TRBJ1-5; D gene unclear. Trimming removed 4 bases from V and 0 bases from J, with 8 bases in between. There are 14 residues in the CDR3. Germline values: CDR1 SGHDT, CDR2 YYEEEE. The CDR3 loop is CASSPTGSNQPQHF. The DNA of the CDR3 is TGTGCCAGCAGCCCGACGGGTAGCAATCAGCCCCAGCATTTT.

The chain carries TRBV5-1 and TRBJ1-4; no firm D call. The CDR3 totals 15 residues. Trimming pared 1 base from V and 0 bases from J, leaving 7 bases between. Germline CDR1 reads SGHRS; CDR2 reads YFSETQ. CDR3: CASSLSQATNEKLFF. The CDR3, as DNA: TGCGCCAGCAGCTTGTCCCAGGCAACTAATGAAAAACTGTTTTTT.

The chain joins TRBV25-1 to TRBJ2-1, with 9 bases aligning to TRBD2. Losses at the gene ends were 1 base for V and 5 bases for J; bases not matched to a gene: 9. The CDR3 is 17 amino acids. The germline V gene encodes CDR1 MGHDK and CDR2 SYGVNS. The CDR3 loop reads CASSELGGGLADNEQFF. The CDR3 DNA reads TGTGCCAGCAGTGAATTGGGAGGGGGACTAGCTGACAATGAGCAGTTCTTC.

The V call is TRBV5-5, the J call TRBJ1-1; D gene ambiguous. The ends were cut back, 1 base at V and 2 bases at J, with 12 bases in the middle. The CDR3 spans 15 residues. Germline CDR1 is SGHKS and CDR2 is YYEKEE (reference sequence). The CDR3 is CASSLISSGNTEAFF. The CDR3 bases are TGTGCCAGCAGCTTGATCTCATCGGGTAACACTGAAGCTTTCTTT.

In DNA form, the CDR3 reads TGTGCCAGCAGCCTCACGACGGGGGAGCAGTACTTC. It is translated as CASSLTTGEQYF. V is TRBV7-9 and J is TRBJ2-7; TRBD2 is a possible D gene (5 bases). The CDR3 has 12 amino acids. Germline assignment: CDR1 SEHNR and CDR2 FQNEAQ (reference sequence). Trimming cost V 5 bases and J 7 bases, with 12 bases left between them.

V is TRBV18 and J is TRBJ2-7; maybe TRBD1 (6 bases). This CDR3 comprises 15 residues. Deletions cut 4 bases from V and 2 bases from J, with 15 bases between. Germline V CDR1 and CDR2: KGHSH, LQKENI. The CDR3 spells CASSHGGQFPYEQYF. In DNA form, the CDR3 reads TGTGCCAGCTCACACGGTGGACAGTTCCCCTACGAGCAGTACTTC.